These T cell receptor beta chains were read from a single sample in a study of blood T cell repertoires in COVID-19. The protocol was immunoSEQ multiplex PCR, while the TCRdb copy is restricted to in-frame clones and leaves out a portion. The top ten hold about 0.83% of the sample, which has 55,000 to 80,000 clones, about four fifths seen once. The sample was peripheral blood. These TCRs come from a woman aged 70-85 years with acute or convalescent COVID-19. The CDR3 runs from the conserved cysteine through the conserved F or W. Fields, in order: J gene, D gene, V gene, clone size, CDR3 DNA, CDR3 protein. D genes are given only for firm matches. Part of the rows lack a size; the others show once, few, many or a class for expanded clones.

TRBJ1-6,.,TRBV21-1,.,TGTGCCAGCAGCAGAGGACAGGGTGAGGATTCACCCCTCCACTTT,CASSRGQGEDSPLHF
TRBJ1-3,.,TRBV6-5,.,TGTGCCAGCCGCCCTCCCGGACATCCATGGAACACCATATATTTT,CASRPPGHPWNTIYF
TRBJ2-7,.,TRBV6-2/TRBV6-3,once,TGTGCCAGCAGTTCGCCAGCGGCCTTTAGCAACTACGAGCAGTACTTC,CASSSPAAFSNYEQYF
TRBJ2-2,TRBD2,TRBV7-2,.,TGTGCCAGCAGCCCCCGGACTAGCCCCGACACCGGGGAGCTGTTTTTT,CASSPRTSPDTGELFF
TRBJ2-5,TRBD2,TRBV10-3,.,TGTGCCATCAGATCTTCCACTAGCGGGGCGCAAGAGACCCAGTACTTC,CAIRSSTSGAQETQYF
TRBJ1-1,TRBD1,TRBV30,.,TGTGCCTGGGGGACAGGGCTGACTGAAGCTTTCTTT,CAWGTGLTEAFF
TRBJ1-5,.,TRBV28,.,TGTGCCAGCAGAACTGCCTCAGGGAATCAGCCCCAGCATTTT,CASRTASGNQPQHF
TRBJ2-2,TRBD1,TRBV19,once,TGTGCCAGTAACAAAGGACAGGCGGGCGGGGAGCTGTTTTTT,CASNKGQAGGELFF
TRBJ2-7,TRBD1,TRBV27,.,TGTGCCAGCAGTCCAGGGACAGGGAGGAACTACGAGCAGTACTTC,CASSPGTGRNYEQYF
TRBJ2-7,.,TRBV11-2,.,TGTGCCAGCAGCCCCCCCGCGCCGGAGCAGTACTTC,CASSPPAPEQYF
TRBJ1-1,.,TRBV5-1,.,TGCGCCAGCAGCACAGGACAGCAGAACACTGAAGCTTTCTTT,CASSTGQQNTEAFF
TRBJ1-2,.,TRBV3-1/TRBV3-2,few,TGTGCCAGCAGCCAAGAGTGGTCGGGAGAGTCTTACTATGGCTACACCTTC,CASSQEWSGESYYGYTF
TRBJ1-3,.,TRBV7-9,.,TGTGCCAGCAGCTTCAGCGGCGATACGAACACCATATATTTT,CASSFSGDTNTIYF
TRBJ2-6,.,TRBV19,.,TGTGCCAGTAGTATAACTCCCACCTCTGGGGCCAACGTCCTGACTTTC,CASSITPTSGANVLTF
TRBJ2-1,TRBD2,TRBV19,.,TGTGCCACCAATGGACTAGCGGGAGGCCCCAAAGATGGTGAGCAGTTCTTC,CATNGLAGGPKDGEQFF
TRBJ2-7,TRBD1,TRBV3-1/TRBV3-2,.,TGTGCCAGCAGCCGACTTTCCGGGACAGGGAGAACCTACGAGCAGTACTTC,CASSRLSGTGRTYEQYF
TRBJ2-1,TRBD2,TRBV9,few,TGTGCCAGCAGCCCGGGACTAGCGGGGGGGCTGGGGAATGAGCAGTTCTTC,CASSPGLAGGLGNEQFF
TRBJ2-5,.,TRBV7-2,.,TGTGCCAGCAGCGACGCGGTATGGTACCAAGAGACCCAGTACTTC,CASSDAVWYQETQYF
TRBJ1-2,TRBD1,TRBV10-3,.,TGTGCCATCAGTGACTCACACGGGACAGTAACCTTC,CAISDSHGTVTF
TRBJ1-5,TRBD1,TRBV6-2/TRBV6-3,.,TGTGCCAGCAGTACAGGGGAATATAGCAATCAGCCCCAGCATTTT,CASSTGEYSNQPQHF
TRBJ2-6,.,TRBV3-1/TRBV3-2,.,TGTGCCAGCAGCCACTCCGGGGCCAACGTCCTGACTTTC,CASSHSGANVLTF
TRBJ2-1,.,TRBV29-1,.,TGCAGCGTTTATAGCCCCGCCGTTAATGAGCAGTTCTTC,CSVYSPAVNEQFF
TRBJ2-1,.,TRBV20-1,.,TGCAGTGCTAGTAGCGTAAAGAGAAATGAGCAGTTCTTC,CSASSVKRNEQFF
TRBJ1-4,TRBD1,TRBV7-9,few,TGTGCCAGCAGCTTAGGGACAGGAGGTGAAAAACTGTTTTTT,CASSLGTGGEKLFF
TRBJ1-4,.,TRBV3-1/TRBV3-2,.,TGTGCCAGCAGTGACCGCCGGGGGGATCATGAAAAACTGTTTTTT,CASSDRRGDHEKLFF
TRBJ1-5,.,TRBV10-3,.,TGTGCCATCGGGCCGACGGGGAGCAATCAGCCCCAGCATTTT,CAIGPTGSNQPQHF
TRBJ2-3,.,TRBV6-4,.,TGTGCCAGCAGTGGACAGGCCCACACAGATACGCAGTATTTT,CASSGQAHTDTQYF
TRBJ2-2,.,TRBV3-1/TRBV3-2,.,TGTGCCAGCAGCCAACGAGCGGTCGGGGAGCTGTTTTTT,CASSQRAVGELFF
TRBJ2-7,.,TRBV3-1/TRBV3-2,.,TGTGCCAGCAGTCACAGGGTCCACGAGCAGTACTTC,CASSHRVHEQYF
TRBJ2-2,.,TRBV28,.,TGTGCCAGCAGTAGACCACAGGGTAACGGGGAGCTGTTTTTT,CASSRPQGNGELFF
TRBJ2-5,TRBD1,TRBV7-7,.,TGTGCTAGCAGCCTACAGGGGAGAGAGACCCAGTACTTC,CASSLQGRETQYF
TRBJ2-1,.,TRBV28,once,TGTGCCAGCAAAACCGGCGGGAACAACTACAATGAGCAGTTCTTC,CASKTGGNNYNEQFF
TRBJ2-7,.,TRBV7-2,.,TGTGCCAGCAGCTCCAATTTAGGGGGCGAGCAGTACTTC,CASSSNLGGEQYF
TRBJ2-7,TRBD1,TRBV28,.,TGTGCCAGCCAGACAGGGTCCTGGGACGAGCAGTACTTC,CASQTGSWDEQYF
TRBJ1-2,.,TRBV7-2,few,TGTGCCAGCAGCCACAGGAACTTCTATGGCTACACCTTC,CASSHRNFYGYTF
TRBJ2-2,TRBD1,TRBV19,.,TGTGCCAGTAGTATTAATTTGGGACAGGGTTCCACCGGGGAGCTGTTTTTT,CASSINLGQGSTGELFF
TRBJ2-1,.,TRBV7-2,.,TGTGCCAGCAGCTTATCAGTACCGGGTCCCGTGCAGTTCTTC,CASSLSVPGPVQFF
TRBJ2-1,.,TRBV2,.,TGTGCCAGCAGGGTTAGCGGTAACTCCTACAATGAGCAGTTCTTC,CASRVSGNSYNEQFF
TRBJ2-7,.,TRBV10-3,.,TGTGCCATCAGGGGGAGGGACAATAGCTACGAGCAGTACTTC,CAIRGRDNSYEQYF
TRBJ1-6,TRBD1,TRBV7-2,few,TGTGCCAGCAGCTTAGGGACAGGGGGCTTAGTTCATAATTCACCCCTCCACTTT,CASSLGTGGLVHNSPLHF
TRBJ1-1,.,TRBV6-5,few,TGTGCCAGCAGTTACTCGCCCGACAGGAGGAACACTGAAGCTTTCTTT,CASSYSPDRRNTEAFF
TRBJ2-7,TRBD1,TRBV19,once,TGTGCCAGTAGCCCCTGGGGGGCGGACAGGGGGCGTGAGCAGTACTTC,CASSPWGADRGREQYF
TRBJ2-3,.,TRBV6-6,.,TGTGCCAGCACCCTCCCTAGCGACACAGATACGCAGTATTTT,CASTLPSDTDTQYF
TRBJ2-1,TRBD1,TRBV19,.,TGTGCCAGTAGTATTAGGGACAGGGATGATGAGCAGTTCTTC,CASSIRDRDDEQFF
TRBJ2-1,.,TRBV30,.,TGTGCCTGGAGTCCGTTGGGTGGACAGGAGCAGTTCTTC,CAWSPLGGQEQFF
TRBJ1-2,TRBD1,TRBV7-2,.,TGTGCCAGCAGCTTGTTTGACAGGGGCTATGGCTACACCTTC,CASSLFDRGYGYTF
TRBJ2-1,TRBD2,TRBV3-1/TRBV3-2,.,TGTGCCAGCAGCCCCCAAGCGGGAGGGTCCTACAATGAGCAGTTCTTC,CASSPQAGGSYNEQFF
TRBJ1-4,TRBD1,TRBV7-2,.,TGTGCCAGCAGCTTCCTGACAGGGGAGAATGAAAAACTGTTTTTT,CASSFLTGENEKLFF
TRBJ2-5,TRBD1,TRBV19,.,TGTGCCAGTAGTGTCGCAGGGGGTTCGGAGACCCAGTACTTC,CASSVAGGSETQYF
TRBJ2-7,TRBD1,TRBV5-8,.,TGTGCCAGCAGAAGTACAGGGGGCTTAATAAACGAGCAGTACTTC,CASRSTGGLINEQYF